This T cell receptor (beta chain) was obtained from a study of shared clonotypes between healthy human individuals. Study context: CD8 memory received one plate per donor, CD8 naive two, CD4 memory three and CD4 naive three.

Source study methods: ImmunoSEQ output lacked quality scores and full-length reads, limiting matched filtering. Generated by immunoSEQ multiplex PCR, the TCRdb table keeps only in-frame clones and is missing some. From that table come the V and J calls and clone size; the DNA was used to work out D and trimming. This table holds millions of clones, more than 90% found once. Germline V gives CDR1 MNHEY, CDR2 SVGAGI. Trimming cost V 0 bases and J 8 bases, with 8 bases left between them. This CDR3 has 14 amino acids. A split of CD4+ cells into CD45RA+ naive and CD45RA-negative memory subsets was performed.

The sequenced sample consisted of naive CD4+ T cells sorted from blood. Subset denoted: CD45RA+ positively selected. This chain uses TRBV6-5 with TRBJ1-6, with D possibly being TRBD1 (5 bases). This TCR was sampled from a man aged 18 to 30 in good health. The DNA of the CDR3 is TGTGCCAGCAGTTACTCGCAGGGAGATTCACCCCTCCACTTT. Translation gives CASSYSQGDSPLHF.